This passage covers 25 T cell receptor beta chains from one sample sequenced in a study of T-cell reconstitution after alpha-beta-depleted transplantation in children. The authors prepared the TCRbeta library with unique molecular identifiers. MiXCR, applied by TCRdb to the PCR reads, yields one record per CDR3 protein. Seen here are 220,000 or so distinct CDR3 sequences, roughly 7.7% observed once, and the top ten hold under 8%. The sequencing here drew on PBMCs, mostly from graft donor cells, taken 180 days after TCRalphabeta/CD19-depleted stem cell transplant. The receptors come from a male patient under 18 who had a stem cell transplant for acute lymphoblastic leukemia, so the T cells may come from the graft donor.

This clonotype was seen ten or more times. CDR3 in DNA: TGTGCCAGCAGCTTACCCGGGACTATCGCCCAAGAGACCCAGTACTTC. It specifies CASSLPGTIAQETQYF. This chain connects TRBV7-9 to TRBJ2-5, with 7 bases that match TRBD2. This CDR3 comprises 16 residues. Losses at the gene ends were 2 bases for V and 1 base for J; bases not matched to a gene: 7. Germline V lookup: CDR1 SEHNR, CDR2 FQNEAQ (reference sequence).

This clonotype was found many times. This chain joins TRBV20-1 and TRBJ1-1; D call uncertain. The germline V gene encodes CDR1 DFQATT and CDR2 SNEGSKA (reference sequence). V lost 8 bases and J lost 4, with 17 bases in between. This CDR3 has 13 amino acids. The CDR3 protein is CSPGSPWGTEAFF. CDR3 DNA: TGCAGTCCGGGGTCCCCCTGGGGCACTGAAGCTTTCTTT.

This clonotype came up many times. The chain couples TRBV28 to TRBJ2-7; the D gene is possibly TRBD1 (6 bases). V lost 1 base and J 2 bases, leaving 9 bases between the germline ends. Germline CDR1 MDHEN, CDR2 SYDVKM. The CDR3 sequence is 14 residues long. CDR3: CASSLFGQPYEQYF. The CDR3 DNA follows: TGTGCCAGCAGTTTATTCGGACAGCCCTACGAGCAGTACTTC.

The table lists this clonotype with a few counts. The chain carries TRBV23-1 and TRBJ1-5; TRBD1 matches at 7 bases. TRBV23-1 is noted as an ORF with a role that remains uncertain. The V segment lost 4 bases and the J segment 6 bases; nucleotides outside the gene matches: 15. The CDR3 runs to 17 residues. CDR3 protein: CASSPGRGGGRGQPQHF. In nucleotides, the CDR3 is TGCGCCAGCAGTCCCGGGAGAGGAGGGGGCAGGGGTCAGCCCCAGCATTTT.

This clonotype showed up many times. V usage is TRBV12-5 and J usage is TRBJ2-7; D gene uncertain. CDR3 size: 13 residues. Trimming stripped 0 bases from V and 5 bases from J, with 8 bases between. The germline CDR1 and CDR2 sequences are LGHNT and FRNRAP. The CDR3, as DNA: TGTGCTAGTGGTTTGGTAGGCTTTGACGAGCAGTACTTC. The encoded protein is CASGLVGFDEQYF. Based on the CDR3 plus reference TRBV12-5 and TRBJ2-7, the full variable domain is DARVTQTPRHKVTEMGQEVTMRCQPILGHNTVFWYRQTMMQGLELLAYFRNRAPLDDSGMPKDRFSAEMPDATLATLKIQPSEPRDSAVYFCASGLVGFDEQYFGPGTRLTVT.

This clonotype was picked up many times. This rearrangement joins TRBV27 to TRBJ2-4; 7 bases align to TRBD2. This CDR3 spans 16 amino acids. Per germline, CDR1 MNHEY and CDR2 SMNVEV (reference sequence). The junction had 12 bases not matched to a gene; V was cut back by 6 bases and J by 4 bases. CDR3 region: CASSSVGRRRKNIQYF. DNA for the CDR3: TGTGCCAGCAGCTCCGTCGGGAGGCGGCGGAAAAACATTCAGTACTTC.

As to this clonotype: One base away lies a much larger clone, so this may be a sequencing read error. V usage is TRBV7-6 and J usage is TRBJ2-2; D is undetermined. V was pared by 1 base and J by 4 bases, with 10 bases between. Germline-derived CDR1 and CDR2 are SGHVS and FNYEAQ. The CDR3 is 15 residues long. The CDR3 DNA reads TGTGCCAGCAGCTTAGGGCAGAGTTGCACCGGGGAGCTGTTTTTT. This translates into CASSLGQSCTGELFF.

Comment on this clonotype: A junction end diverges from the germline sequence, so it may reflect a read error. This chain links TRBV2 with TRBJ1-1; D is ambiguous. Looked up from germline, CDR1 is SNHLY and CDR2 is FYNNEI. The CDR3 consists of 11 residues. The chain's CDR3 is CASSEVSRGPF. DNA for the CDR3: TGTGCCAGCAGTGAAGTAAGCCGGGGTCCTTTC.

This clonotype was seen repeatedly, ten times or more. The genes are TRBV20-1 and TRBJ2-4; possible D gene TRBD2, 7 bases. The CDR3 is made up of 15 amino acids. The germline gives CDR1 DFQATT, CDR2 SNEGSKA (reference sequence). V dropped 3 bases and J dropped 7 bases, with 19 bases sitting between them. The CDR3 DNA sequence: TGCAGTGCTAGTGTAGTCCGGGGGGCGGGGAACATTCAGTACTTC. Amino acids: CSASVVRGAGNIQYF.

This clonotype was seen ten or more times. V is TRBV5-1 and J is TRBJ1-1; D unresolved. Germline V gene sequence: CDR1 SGHRS, CDR2 YFSETQ. The ends were cut back, 0 bases at V and 5 bases at J, with 11 bases in the middle. This CDR3 is 14 amino acids long. As DNA, the CDR3 is TGCGCCAGCAGCTTGGGGGTGGCGGTTACTGAAGCTTTCTTT. Residues: CASSLGVAVTEAFF. Full variable domain (rest looked up from reference TRBV5-1 and TRBJ1-1): KAGVTQTPRYLIKTRGQQVTLSCSPISGHRSVSWYQQTPGQGLQFLFEYFSETQRNKGNFPGRFSGRQFSNSRSEMNVSTLELGDSALYLCASSLGVAVTEAFFGQGTRLTVV.

The sample holds one count of this clonotype. This chain connects TRBV9 to TRBJ2-7; 11 bases line up with TRBD1. The V gene's germline CDR1 is SGDLS and CDR2 YYNGEE. The CDR3 runs 16 residues. Trimming at V came to 2 bases and at J to 7 bases, leaving 11 bases not matched to a gene. The DNA for the CDR3 is TGTGCCAGCAGCGTTTGGACAGGGGGCGCCTTCGGTGAGCAGTACTTC. Amino acid sequence: CASSVWTGGAFGEQYF. The variable domain in full, with the rest retrieved from reference TRBV9 and TRBJ2-7, is DSGVTQTPKHLITATGQRVTLRCSPRSGDLSVYWYQQSLDQGLQFLIQYYNGEERAKGNILERFSAQQFPDLHSELNLSSLELGDSALYFCASSVWTGGAFGEQYFGPGTRLTVT.

This clonotype appeared many times. The J gene is TRBJ2-5, the V gene TRBV28, with D tentatively TRBD1 or TRBD2 (6 bases each). The CDR3 has 17 amino acids. Germline CDR1 reads MDHEN; CDR2 reads SYDVKM. The ends were cut back, 3 bases at V and 7 bases at J, with 24 bases in the middle. CDR3 region: CASSFSIGPGARGTQYF. The DNA of the CDR3 is TGTGCCAGCAGTTTTTCTATCGGTCCGGGGGCACGGGGGACCCAGTACTTC.

The chain uses TRBV5-6 and TRBJ2-1; D gene unclear. CDR1 is SGHDT, CDR2 YYEEEE, per germline. The CDR3 consists of 15 residues. The V end lost 2 bases, the J end lost 5 bases, and 14 bases lay between the germline ends. CDR3 nucleotide sequence: TGTGCCAGCAGCTTTCGACATCGCCCCAACAATGAGCAGTTCTTC. This codes for CASSFRHRPNNEQFF.

This clonotype was detected only a few times. The rearrangement joins TRBV24-1 to TRBJ2-1; 7 nucleotides align to TRBD1. Looked up from germline, CDR1 is KGHDR and CDR2 is SFDVKD. The CDR3 totals 19 residues. The V gene end was trimmed by 0 bases and the J gene end by 3 bases; junction bases not matched to a gene: 13. DNA for the CDR3: TGTGCCACCAGTGATTTGCCCCTTCGGACAGGAAGGGACTACAATGAGCAGTTCTTC. It specifies CATSDLPLRTGRDYNEQFF.

This clonotype has a count of ten or more. This chain uses TRBV7-9 with TRBJ1-1, with D perhaps TRBD1 (5 bases). The CDR3 covers 14 residues. Germline CDR1 reads SEHNR; CDR2 reads FQNEAQ (reference sequence). The V gene lost 2 bases and the J gene lost 2 bases, with 9 bases spanning the gap. The CDR3 loop reads CASSLMGVNTEAFF. The DNA for the CDR3 is TGTGCCAGCAGCTTAATGGGGGTTAACACTGAAGCTTTCTTT.

At least ten counts were recorded for this clonotype. This rearrangement joins TRBV15 to TRBJ2-7; 12 nucleotides align to TRBD2. The CDR3 totals 16 residues. V shed 1 base and J 7 bases; nucleotides not matched to a gene: 8. The V gene's germline CDR1 is LNHNV and CDR2 YYDKDF (reference sequence). CDR3 amino acids: CATSRATSGRPGEQYF. Written as DNA, the CDR3 is TGTGCCACCAGCAGAGCGACTAGCGGGAGACCGGGGGAGCAGTACTTC.

This clonotype was counted at least ten times. The chain combines TRBV7-9 with TRBJ1-5; D unresolved. V gave up 4 bases and J gave up 4 bases, with 8 bases separating them. The CDR3 runs 13 residues. The V gene's germline CDR1 is SEHNR and CDR2 FQNEAQ (reference sequence). Here the CDR3 reads CASSSGLNQPQHF. Written as DNA, the CDR3 is TGTGCCAGCAGCTCCGGACTTAATCAGCCCCAGCATTTT.

Of note for this clonotype: Being one base from a much bigger clone, this may be a read error. This chain joins TRBV4-2 and TRBJ1-2; no clear D gene. V lost 0 bases, J lost 8 bases, and 22 bases lay in between. The germline gives CDR1 LGHNA, CDR2 YNFKEQ. The CDR3 covers 17 residues. CDR3 DNA: TGTGCCAGCAGCCAAGATTGGGAACGCTGTCCTTGGAGCGGCTACACCTTC. The encoded protein is CASSQDWERCPWSGYTF.

In its sample, this clonotype was seen many times. This rearrangement joins TRBV12-3 or TRBV12-4 to TRBJ2-4, with D maybe TRBD2 (5 bases). This CDR3 region has 16 residues. Trimming cost V 3 bases and J 0 bases, with 12 bases left between them. The CDR3 loop is CASSLRVHLAKNIQYF. The DNA for the CDR3 is TGTGCCAGCAGTTTGAGGGTCCACCTAGCCAAAAACATTCAGTACTTC.

The sample holds many counts of this clonotype. The chain joins TRBV4-3 to TRBJ1-5; D remains unclear. Trimming took off 0 bases at V and 0 bases at J, with 9 bases between the two ends. Germline loops: CDR1 LGHNA, CDR2 YSLEER. The CDR3 is 16 amino acids. The chain's CDR3 is CASSQEVTYSNQPQHF. The CDR3 DNA reads as TGCGCCAGCAGCCAAGAGGTAACTTATAGCAATCAGCCCCAGCATTTT.

Many counts were recorded for this clonotype. The rearrangement links TRBV24-1 to TRBJ2-3; D may be TRBD1 (8 bases). V lost 0 bases and J lost 5, with 29 bases in between. CDR1 and CDR2 from the germline V gene are KGHDR and SFDVKD. CDR3 length equals 21 residues. The CDR3 DNA follows: TGTGCCACCAGTGATTTGGAGGCAGGGGGCTACGGGGGGTACGAAGAAGATACGCAGTATTTT. Protein: CATSDLEAGGYGGYEEDTQYF.

This clonotype was observed at least ten times. The V and J genes are TRBV5-1 and TRBJ2-5; 8 bases align to TRBD1. The V gene end was trimmed by 4 bases and the J gene end by 5 bases; junction bases not matched to a gene: 10. The germline V gene encodes CDR1 SGHRS and CDR2 YFSETQ. The CDR3 consists of 15 residues. The CDR3 spells CASSRSQGARETQYF. For the CDR3, the DNA is TGCGCCAGCAGCCGATCCCAGGGGGCAAGGGAGACCCAGTACTTC.

This clonotype occurred many times. The chain carries TRBV9 and TRBJ2-7; 8 positions match TRBD1. CDR1 is SGDLS and CDR2 is YYNGEE in the germline V gene. The CDR3 is made up of 16 amino acids. The V and J ends lost 3 bases and 0 bases, in that order; junction bases with no gene match: 8. The DNA of the CDR3 is TGTGCCAGCAGCGCCGACAGGGGCCCCAGCTCCTACGAGCAGTACTTC. Protein sequence: CASSADRGPSSYEQYF.

As to this clonotype: A much larger clonotype is one base distant, so this may be a read error. The rearrangement joins TRBV3-1 to TRBJ1-4; no definite D call. V was cut by 10 bases and J by 1 base, with 22 bases left in between. From germline, CDR1 is LGHDT and CDR2 YNNKEL (reference sequence). The CDR3 covers 17 residues. The CDR3 loop is CAISLREGGGTNEKLFF. CDR3 sequence (DNA): TGTGCCATCAGTTTAAGGGAGGGCGGCGGAACTAATGAAAAACTGTTTTTT.

This clonotype was counted at least ten times. The rearrangement links TRBV4-1 to TRBJ2-3; D gene unclear. Trimming removed 3 bases from V and 6 bases from J, with 10 bases in between. CDR1 is MGHRA, CDR2 YSYEKL, per germline. The CDR3 has 13 residues. Here the CDR3 reads CASSQVLSDTQYF. CDR3 coding DNA: TGCGCCAGCAGCCAGGTTCTATCCGATACGCAGTATTTT.